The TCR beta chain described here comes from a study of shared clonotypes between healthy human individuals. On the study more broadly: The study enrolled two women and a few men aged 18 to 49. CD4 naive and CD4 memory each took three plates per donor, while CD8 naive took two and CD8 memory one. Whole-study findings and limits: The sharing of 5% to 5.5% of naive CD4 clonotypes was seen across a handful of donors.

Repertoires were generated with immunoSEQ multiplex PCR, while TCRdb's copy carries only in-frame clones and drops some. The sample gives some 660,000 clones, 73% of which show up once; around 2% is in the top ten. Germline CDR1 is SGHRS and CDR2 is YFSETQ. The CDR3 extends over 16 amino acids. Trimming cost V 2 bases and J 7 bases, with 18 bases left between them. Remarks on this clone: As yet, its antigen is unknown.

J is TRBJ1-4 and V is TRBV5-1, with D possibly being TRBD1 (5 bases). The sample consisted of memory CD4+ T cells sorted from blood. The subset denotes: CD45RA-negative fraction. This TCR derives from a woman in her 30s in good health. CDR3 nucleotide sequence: TGCGCCAGCAGCTTAGACAAAGGGGTTGATGGTGAAAAACTGTTTTTT. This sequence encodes CASSLDKGVDGEKLFF.